These T cell receptor beta chains were read from a single sample in a study of CD8 T cells in ankylosing spondylitis. In TCRdb, the 5' RACE reads were re-called with MiXCR into one record per CDR3 protein. The table has approximately 540,000 distinct CDR3 sequences, 10% to 15% seen once. Sequencing was carried out using blood, either unsorted or a sorted T cell fraction (not recorded which). These receptors were taken from a male donor with ankylosing spondylitis. CDR3s include the opening cysteine and the closing phenylalanine or tryptophan. D genes are given only for firm matches. The listing skips clone size in some rows; elsewhere it reads once, few, many or a size class.

clone_size,d_call,v_call,j_call,cdr3_aa,cdr3_nt
many,TRBD2,TRBV11-2,TRBJ2-1,CASSLGLADEQFF,TGTGCCAGCAGCTTGGGACTAGCGGATGAGCAGTTCTTC
.,TRBD1,TRBV3-1,TRBJ1-1,CASSQGTGHTEAFF,TGTGCCAGCAGCCAAGGGACAGGCCACACTGAAGCTTTCTTT
few,TRBD1,TRBV27,TRBJ2-1,CASSHSGGSYNEQFF,TGTGCCAGCAGTCACTCAGGGGGCTCCTACAATGAGCAGTTCTTC
.,.,TRBV5-1,TRBJ1-1,CASSLDQGNLNTEAFF,TGCGCCAGCAGCTTGGATCAGGGGAATTTGAACACTGAAGCTTTCTTT
.,.,TRBV20-1,TRBJ1-4,CSAREGSNEKLFF,TGCAGTGCTAGGGAGGGCTCTAATGAAAAACTGTTTTTT
few,TRBD1,TRBV3-1,TRBJ2-1,CASSPTGTGYNEQFF,TGTGCCAGCAGCCCCACCGGGACAGGGTACAATGAGCAGTTCTTC
few,.,TRBV6-1,TRBJ1-2,CASSEPDRYYGYTF,TGTGCCAGCAGTGAACCAGACAGGTATTATGGCTACACCTTC
few,TRBD2,TRBV5-1,TRBJ2-1,CASSLWTSGSVYNEQFF,TGCGCCAGCAGCCTGTGGACTAGCGGGAGTGTTTACAATGAGCAGTTCTTC
few,.,TRBV20-1,TRBJ1-5,CSARDGSGHQPQHF,TGCAGTGCTAGAGATGGGTCAGGGCATCAGCCCCAGCATTTT
few,.,TRBV18,TRBJ1-1,CASSPPGSGNTEAFF,TGTGCCAGCTCACCACCGGGGTCAGGGAACACTGAAGCTTTCTTT
.,TRBD2,TRBV7-9,TRBJ2-3,CASSPGLAGVGDTQYF,TGTGCCAGCAGCCCAGGACTAGCGGGAGTTGGGGATACGCAGTATTTT